This T cell receptor (beta chain) derives from a study of T cell responses to AZD1222 COVID-19 vaccine. Study overall: Second-dose timings of about 4 or about 12 weeks were pooled.

Sequencing used immunoSEQ multiplex PCR; TCRdb keeps in-frame clones, though not all of them. The profile covers tens of thousands of clones, with more than 80% appearing a single time and about 2.5% taken by the ten largest. Germline V gene lookup returns CDR1 SGHVS and CDR2 FQNEAQ. Deletions cut 0 bases from V and 0 bases from J, with 8 bases between. There are 16 residues in the CDR3. The rearrangement joins TRBV7-8 to TRBJ2-2; possibly TRBD1 for D (5 bases). This TCR derives from an adult in good health. The specimen was peripheral blood, collected on day 0 of AZD1222 vaccination. The CDR3 spells CASSLAGQTNTGELFF. Written as DNA, the CDR3 is TGTGCCAGCAGCTTAGCCGGACAAACGAACACCGGGGAGCTGTTTTTT.